The T cell receptor (beta chain) under discussion was sequenced for a study of blood T cell repertoires in COVID-19. With V trimmed by 5 bases and J by 1 base, 8 bases remained unmatched. The CDR3 consists of 16 residues. Germline CDR1 reads MNHEY; CDR2 reads SMNVEV (reference sequence). Authors' processing steps: Researchers report that nucleated cell counts were estimated from reference gene primer amplification. Assay: immunoSEQ multiplex PCR; the TCRdb copy retains only in-frame clones and omits some. That table is the source of V, J and clone size, and D and trimming were worked out from the DNA. The table records 150,000 to 200,000 clones, more than 75% of them present only once.

Sequencing used peripheral blood. The V gene is TRBV27, the J gene TRBJ1-2; TRBD1 matches at 9 bases. This clonotype was sampled from a woman aged 18 to 35 who had recovered from COVID-19. CDR3: CASSTTPGQGNYGYTF. CDR3 DNA sequence: TGTGCCAGCAGTACCACCCCGGGACAGGGTAACTATGGCTACACCTTC.